Listed here are 30 T cell receptor beta chains from one sample, sequenced in a study of regulatory T cells in long-lasting Graves disease. Investigators prepared the TCR beta libraries by applying iRepertoire HTBI primers and Arm-PCR of CDR3 regions. TCRdb called the multiplex PCR reads again in MiXCR, with one record for every CDR3 protein. The sample yields about 660,000 distinct CDR3 sequences, about 32% seen once. Specified time point: persistent/refractory GD, antithyroid drugs over 5 years with positive TRAb. Making the TCR library involved RNA that had been extracted from PBMCs. Here the sequenced sample was peripheral blood mononuclear cells (PBMCs), taken when the disease was refractory, from a patient treated with antithyroid drugs. These receptors were obtained from a female donor with Graves disease.

The V and J genes are TRBV19 and TRBJ1-1; no definite D call. V was cut by 3 bases and J by 5 bases, with 13 bases left in between. Germline V CDR1 and CDR2: LNHDA, SQIVND (reference sequence). The CDR3 is 14 residues long. The chain's CDR3 is CASSITGGGTEAFF. The CDR3 nucleotides read TGTGCCAGTAGTATCACCGGCGGCGGAACTGAAGCTTTCTTT.

There are many counts of this clonotype. J is TRBJ2-3 and V is TRBV28; TRBD2 aligns across 7 bases. V shed 2 bases, J shed 1 base, and the junction held 3 bases outside the gene matches. Germline V lookup: CDR1 MDHEN, CDR2 SYDVKM. This CDR3 has 15 residues. CDR3 sequence (DNA): TGTGCCAGCAGTTTACTGGCGGGAGGCACAGATACGCAGTATTTT. Translated: CASSLLAGGTDTQYF.

This clonotype was seen more than once but under ten times. This chain joins TRBV6-1 and TRBJ1-1; D may be TRBD1 (6 bases). This CDR3 spans 15 amino acids. Trimming cost V 3 bases and J 0 bases, with 11 bases left between them. Germline lookup yields CDR1 MNHNS and CDR2 SASEGT. CDR3 region: CASSDSTGLNTEAFF. The DNA for the CDR3 is TGTGCCAGCAGTGATTCGACAGGCCTGAACACTGAAGCTTTCTTT.

The chain carries TRBV20-1 and TRBJ2-2; D is uncertain. This CDR3 region has 13 residues. V was clipped by 1 base and J by 3 bases, with 6 bases between them. Germline-derived CDR1 and CDR2 are DFQATT and SNEGSKA (reference sequence). CDR3 coding DNA: TGCAGTGCTAGAGTAGTTCACACCGGGGAGCTGTTTTTT. Its protein product is CSARVVHTGELFF.

The chain couples TRBV11-2 to TRBJ1-2; D not resolved. The CDR3 spans 13 residues. Trimming removed 0 bases from V and 7 bases from J, with 9 bases in between. CDR1 SGHAT and CDR2 FQNNGV come from the germline V gene. CDR3 region: CASSLDSGVGYTF. The CDR3 nucleotides are TGTGCCAGCAGCTTAGATAGCGGGGTTGGCTACACCTTC.

This chain uses TRBV20-1 with TRBJ2-1; TRBD2 aligns across 10 bases. CDR3 length: 15 amino acids. V shed 0 bases, J shed 3 bases, and the junction held 2 bases outside the gene matches. Germline lookup yields CDR1 DFQATT and CDR2 SNEGSKA (reference sequence). The CDR3 nucleotides are TGCAGTGCTAGAGAACGACTAGCGGGCTACAATGAGCAGTTCTTC. Translating gives CSARERLAGYNEQFF.

The chain uses TRBV29-1 and TRBJ1-2, with 8 nucleotides matching TRBD1. V dropped 3 bases and J dropped 8; count of bases not matched to a gene: 11. Germline CDR1 is SQVTM and CDR2 is ANQGSEA. This CDR3 has 14 residues. CDR3 region: CSVDGGRGHVGYTF. The CDR3 DNA sequence: TGCAGCGTTGATGGTGGCAGGGGGCATGTCGGCTACACCTTC. Drawing the rest from reference TRBV29-1 and TRBJ1-2, the complete variable domain is SAVISQKPSRDICQRGTSLTIQCQVDSQVTMMFWYRQQPGQSLTLIATANQGSEATYESGFVIDKFPISRPNLTFSTLTVSNMSPEDSSIYLCSVDGGRGHVGYTFGSGTRLTVV.

This chain joins TRBV27 and TRBJ2-5, with D unclear. The germline CDR1 and CDR2 sequences are MNHEY and SMNVEV (reference sequence). The CDR3 loop spans 17 amino acids. Trimming removed 2 bases at V and 2 bases at J, with 18 bases between. CDR3 protein: CASSLGYPVPKQETQYF. CDR3 DNA: TGTGCCAGCAGTTTAGGGTACCCGGTCCCCAAACAAGAGACCCAGTACTTC.

The chain uses TRBV20-1 and TRBJ2-5; 9 bases line up with TRBD2. CDR1 is DFQATT and CDR2 is SNEGSKA in the germline V gene (reference sequence). CDR3 size: 12 residues. The V and J ends lost 5 bases and 7 bases, in that order; junction bases with no gene match: 5. CDR3 coding DNA: TGCAGTGCTTCGGAGCGGGAGGCGACCCAGTACTTC. Amino acid sequence: CSASEREATQYF.

The rearrangement uses TRBV20-1 and TRBJ1-2, with TRBD1 identical over 8 bases. The CDR3 consists of 14 residues. V was clipped by 5 bases and J by 2 bases; unmatched bases: 7. Germline CDR1 reads DFQATT; CDR2 reads SNEGSKA (reference sequence). The DNA for the CDR3 is TGCAGTGCTGGAACAGGGGGTAGAAACTATGGCTACACCTTC. Amino acids: CSAGTGGRNYGYTF.

J is TRBJ1-5 and V is TRBV7-3, with 8 bases aligning to TRBD1. V lost 5 bases, J lost 0 bases, and 9 bases stayed unmatched. The germline V gene has CDR1 SGHTA and CDR2 FQGTGA. This CDR3 is built from 17 residues. CDR3 residues: CASSPRDRTNSNQPQHF. The CDR3 coding sequence is TGTGCCAGCAGCCCCCGGGACAGGACTAATAGCAATCAGCCCCAGCATTTT.

This clonotype was recorded a few times. The chain recombines TRBV2 with TRBJ2-5; no clear D. The V and J ends lost 7 bases and 2 bases respectively, with 14 bases between them. The CDR3 has 14 amino acids. CDR1 is SNHLY and CDR2 is FYNNEI in the germline V gene. The CDR3 region is CASKSEGWQETQYF. In DNA, the CDR3 is TGTGCCAGCAAATCCGAAGGGTGGCAAGAGACCCAGTACTTC.

DNA of the CDR3: TGTGCCAGCAGCTTAGCCCCGGACAGGAGTGCCCGCGAGCAGTACTTC. This codes for CASSLAPDRSAREQYF. The chain recombines TRBV11-2 with TRBJ2-7; 7 nucleotides match TRBD1. The germline CDR1 and CDR2 sequences are SGHAT and FQNNGV. CDR3 size: 16 residues. The J segment lost 6 bases and the V segment lost 1 base, leaving 12 bases of the junction unmatched. The variable domain in full, completed from reference TRBV11-2 and TRBJ2-7, reads EAGVAQSPRYKIIEKRQSVAFWCNPISGHATLYWYQQILGQGPKLLIQFQNNGVVDDSQLPKDRFSAERLKGVDSTLKIQPAKLEDSAVYLCASSLAPDRSAREQYFGPGTRLTVT.

This chain uses TRBV7-2 with TRBJ1-2; D not certain. Trimming removed 5 bases from V and 0 bases from J, with 16 bases in between. The CDR3 is 16 amino acids. Germline V gene data show CDR1 as SGHTA and CDR2 as FQGNSA. CDR3 loop: CASSPSYDRPNYGYTF. Written as DNA, the CDR3 is TGTGCCAGCAGCCCGTCCTACGACCGACCTAACTATGGCTACACCTTC. The full variable domain, in which reference TRBV7-2 and TRBJ1-2 provide the parts outside the CDR3, is GAGVSQSPSNKVTEKGKDVELRCDPISGHTALYWYRQSLGQGLEFLIYFQGNSAPDKSGLPSDRFSAERTGGSVSTLTIQRTQQEDSAVYLCASSPSYDRPNYGYTFGSGTRLTVV.

This clonotype was recorded only once. This chain connects TRBV10-3 to TRBJ2-5; 7 bases line up with TRBD1. Germline lookup yields CDR1 ENHRY and CDR2 SYGVKD. This CDR3 contains 13 residues. With V trimmed by 4 bases and J by 3 bases, 2 bases remained unmatched. CDR3 in amino acids: CAISVDRKETQYF. The CDR3 DNA reads TGTGCCATCAGTGTGGACAGGAAAGAGACCCAGTACTTC.

This clonotype has ten or more counts. The chain has TRBV2 and TRBJ1-2; TRBD1 agrees at 8 bases. Germline CDR1 reads SNHLY; CDR2 reads FYNNEI. With 9 bases clipped from V and 2 bases from J, the junction kept 5 bases outside the gene matches. This CDR3 has 13 residues. For the CDR3, the DNA is TGTGCCAGTTACCGGGACAGGAACTATGGCTACACCTTC. Amino acid sequence: CASYRDRNYGYTF.

This chain uses TRBV20-1 with TRBJ1-1; 7 bases map to TRBD1. Germline V gene sequence: CDR1 DFQATT, CDR2 SNEGSKA (reference sequence). The CDR3 spans 15 residues. CDR3 sequence: CSPEGRGAMNTEAFF. CDR3 DNA: TGCAGCCCGGAGGGCAGGGGGGCCATGAACACTGAAGCTTTCTTT.

The chain uses TRBV6-4 and TRBJ2-2; a weak D match, TRBD2 (6 bases). CDR1 and CDR2 from the germline V gene are MRHNA and SNTAGT. Trimming cost V 4 bases and J 0 bases, with 18 bases left between them. This CDR3 contains 18 residues. CDR3 amino acids: CASSARHWGETNTGELFF. In nucleotides, the CDR3 is TGTGCCAGCAGTGCGCGACACTGGGGGGAGACGAACACCGGGGAGCTGTTTTTT.

The chain recombines TRBV12-3 or TRBV12-4 with TRBJ1-1, with TRBD1 as a possible D gene (6 bases). Between the trimmed V and J ends, which lost 5 bases and 2 bases, there was a span of 15 bases. The CDR3 loop spans 15 amino acids. The chain's CDR3 is CASSPSRGGNTEAFF. The CDR3 DNA reads as TGTGCCAGCAGTCCATCTAGAGGGGGAAACACTGAAGCTTTCTTT.

This clonotype has just a few counts. The chain is built from TRBV6-2 or TRBV6-3 and TRBJ1-6; D unclear. This CDR3 has 15 amino acids. The V and J ends lost 6 bases and 9 bases respectively, with 18 bases between them. In germline, CDR1 is MNHEY, CDR2 SVGEGT. The CDR3 region has the DNA TGTGCCAGCAGCAATGGCCTTGGAGAGAGTTCACCCCTCCACTTT. It codes for CASSNGLGESSPLHF.

Ten or more counts support this clonotype. The chain combines TRBV2 with TRBJ2-5; 9 bases are shared with TRBD2. The germline V gene has CDR1 SNHLY and CDR2 FYNNEI. The CDR3 length is 14 residues. V lost 7 bases and J lost 2; bases outside the gene matches: 5. The CDR3 region has the DNA TGTGCCAGCACTGGGACTAGCAGACAAGAGACCCAGTACTTC. Protein: CASTGTSRQETQYF.

This clonotype was detected only a few times. This rearrangement joins TRBV5-1 to TRBJ1-1; TRBD1 might be the D (6 bases). The CDR3 sequence is 15 residues long. Trimming pared 3 bases from V and 4 bases from J, leaving 16 bases between. Germline-derived CDR1 and CDR2 are SGHRS and YFSETQ. This CDR3 reads CASSWVAEGVTEAFF. The CDR3 DNA follows: TGCGCCAGCAGCTGGGTCGCGGAGGGGGTCACTGAAGCTTTCTTT.

There are many counts of this clonotype. This chain links TRBV7-2 with TRBJ2-7; D unresolved. Trimming took off 1 base at V and 7 bases at J, with 17 bases between the two ends. The CDR3 sequence is 15 residues long. Germline lookup yields CDR1 SGHTA and CDR2 FQGNSA. In DNA form, the CDR3 reads TGTGCCAGCAGCTTAGGGGCGGTAGTCGCGGAAGAGCAGTACTTC. This translates into CASSLGAVVAEEQYF. Complete variable domain (other parts from reference TRBV7-2 and TRBJ2-7): GAGVSQSPSNKVTEKGKDVELRCDPISGHTALYWYRQSLGQGLEFLIYFQGNSAPDKSGLPSDRFSAERTGGSVSTLTIQRTQQEDSAVYLCASSLGAVVAEEQYFGPGTRLTVT.

In its sample, this clonotype was seen many times. The chain links TRBV28 to TRBJ2-2; the D is unclear. V shed 4 bases and J shed 2 bases, with 8 bases lying between them. The V gene's germline CDR1 is MDHEN and CDR2 SYDVKM. The CDR3 contains 14 residues. The CDR3 sequence: CASSSARNTGELFF. The DNA of the CDR3 is TGTGCCAGCAGTTCGGCTAGAAACACCGGGGAGCTGTTTTTT.

In the case of this clonotype: Being one base from a much bigger clone, this may be a read error. V and J are TRBV6-2 or TRBV6-3 and TRBJ1-1, with D uncertain. Trimming left V 8 bases short and J 5 bases short, with 21 bases between. Germline CDR1 is MNHEY and CDR2 is SVGEGT. The CDR3 consists of 15 residues. CDR3 sequence: CASLDREGGWTEAFF. As DNA, the CDR3 is TGTGCCAGCCTCGACCGTGAGGGAGGTTGGACTGAAGCTTTCTTT.

A single count supports this clonotype. The CDR3 reads CAISGGTGEILGYEQYF. The CDR3 DNA follows: TGTGCCATCAGTGGCGGGACAGGGGAAATTCTAGGCTACGAGCAGTACTTC. The V call is TRBV10-3, the J call TRBJ2-7, with 10 positions matching TRBD1. CDR1 and CDR2 from the germline V gene are ENHRY and SYGVKD. V trimming: 4 bases; J trimming: 3 bases; junction bases outside the gene matches: 12. The CDR3 loop spans 17 amino acids.

J is TRBJ2-2 and V is TRBV29-1; possibly TRBD1 or TRBD2 for D (6 bases each). The length of the CDR3 is 14 residues. With 3 bases removed from V and 2 bases from J, the gap between germline ends came to 10 bases. Per germline, CDR1 SQVTM and CDR2 ANQGSEA. CDR3 nucleotide sequence: TGCAGCGTTGATCGCGGGACAAACACCGGGGAGCTGTTTTTT. Translating gives CSVDRGTNTGELFF.

This sequence joins TRBV12-5 and TRBJ1-3; no clear D. CDR1 LGHNT and CDR2 FRNRAP come from the germline V gene. This CDR3 is built from 13 residues. The germline V and J ends were trimmed by 6 bases and 4 bases, with 10 bases remaining between them. Here the CDR3 DNA reads TGTGCTAGTGGCCCGTTAGGGGGAAACACCATATATTTT. The encoded protein is CASGPLGGNTIYF.

V usage is TRBV10-2 and J usage is TRBJ1-2; 12 nucleotides match TRBD1. The CDR3 extends over 16 amino acids. Germline V CDR1 and CDR2: WSHSY, SAAADI. Trimming at V came to 2 bases and at J to 4 bases, leaving 5 bases not matched to a gene. CDR3 DNA: TGCGCCAGCAGTGAGCCCGGGACAGGGGGCTTCTATGGCTACACCTTC. It encodes CASSEPGTGGFYGYTF.

The rearrangement links TRBV29-1 to TRBJ2-7, with 10 bases fitting TRBD1. The V segment lost 3 bases and the J segment 1 base; nucleotides outside the gene matches: 3. Germline V gene sequence: CDR1 SQVTM, CDR2 ANQGSEA. There are 14 residues in the CDR3. This CDR3 reads CSVEGTGDSYEQYF. The CDR3 nucleotides read TGCAGCGTTGAGGGGACAGGGGATTCCTACGAGCAGTACTTC.